This is a list of T cell receptor beta chains from one sample in a study of spatial heterogeneity in lung cancer. One entry per CDR3 protein results from TCRdb running MiXCR on the 5' RACE reads. This table holds 30,000 to 40,000 distinct CDR3 sequences, 2.5% to 3.5% found once. The sample in question was normal lung tissue next to the tumor, obtained at surgery. These receptors were taken from a male donor with early-stage non-small cell lung cancer. Each CDR3 is given with its conserved first and last residue. D genes are given only for firm matches. Size is stated for part of the rows, as once, few or many counts, or as a class when the clone is expanded.

medium-sized	TRBJ2-7	TRBV29-1	TRBD1	TGCAGCGTACGGACAGGCACCTACGAGCAGTACTTC	CSVRTGTYEQYF
few	TRBJ2-1	TRBV30	.	TGTGCCTGGAACATCGGAGGGAGCTACAATGAGCAGTTCTTC	CAWNIGGSYNEQFF
medium-sized	TRBJ1-6	TRBV5-6	.	TGTGCCAGCAGCTTACGACAGGAATCACCCCTCCACTTT	CASSLRQESPLHF
many	TRBJ1-5	TRBV19	.	TGTGCCAGTACGCACCGCAGGGGTGAAGCTCAGCCCCAGCATTTT	CASTHRRGEAQPQHF
.	TRBJ2-6	TRBV5-1	.	TGCGCCAGCAGCTTGGCCCCCCTATCGTGGTCTGGGGCCAACGTCCTGACTTTC	CASSLAPLSWSGANVLTF
many	TRBJ1-1	TRBV2	.	TGTGCCAGCGGTGAACCCAAGGCTTTCTTT	CASGEPKAFF
many	TRBJ2-3	TRBV5-1	.	TGCGCCAGCAGCCCCTTACAAAGCACAGATACGCAGTATTTT	CASSPLQSTDTQYF
many	TRBJ1-2	TRBV12-3/TRBV12-4	.	TGTGCCAGCAGCCTACCCAACCTCAGCGGCTACACCTTC	CASSLPNLSGYTF
many	TRBJ2-7	TRBV7-2	.	TGTGCCAGCAGCGCAGGGGACGGGTTGTACGAGCAGTACTTC	CASSAGDGLYEQYF
many	TRBJ1-3	TRBV30	.	TGTGCCTGGAGAGGTCCCACCTCTGGAAACACCATATATTTT	CAWRGPTSGNTIYF